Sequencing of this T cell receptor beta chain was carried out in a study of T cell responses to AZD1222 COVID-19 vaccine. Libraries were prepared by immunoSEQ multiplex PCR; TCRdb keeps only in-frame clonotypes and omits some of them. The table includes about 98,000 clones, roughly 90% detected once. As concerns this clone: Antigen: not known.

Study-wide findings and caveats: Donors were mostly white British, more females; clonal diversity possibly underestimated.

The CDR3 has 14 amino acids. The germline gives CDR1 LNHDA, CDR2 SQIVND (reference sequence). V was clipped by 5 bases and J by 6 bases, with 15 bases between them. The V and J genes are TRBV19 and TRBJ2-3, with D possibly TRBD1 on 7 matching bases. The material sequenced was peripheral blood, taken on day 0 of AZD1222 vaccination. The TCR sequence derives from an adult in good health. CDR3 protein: CASSPRTGGDTQYF. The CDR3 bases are TGTGCCAGTAGTCCTCGGACAGGAGGGGATACGCAGTATTTT.